The 5 T cell receptor beta chains reported below all come from one sample, sequenced in a study of shared clonotypes between healthy human individuals. The repertoire was sequenced with immunoSEQ multiplex PCR; TCRdb's copy has only in-frame clones and lacks some. The data hold over 850,000 clones, with around 78% observed a single time. The sample consisted of memory CD4+ T cells from PBMCs. Subset here: CD45RA-negative fraction. All receptors derive from a man between 18 and 29 years old in good health. Some clones in this sample may be carry-over from other donors' samples.

This rearrangement joins TRBV15 to TRBJ2-2; D is uncertain. V gave up 0 bases and J gave up 6 bases, with 8 bases separating them. The CDR3 covers 14 residues. Germline-derived CDR1 and CDR2 are LNHNV and YYDKDF (reference sequence). The CDR3 is CATSRDVVAGELFF. The CDR3 DNA sequence: TGTGCCACCAGCAGAGATGTAGTGGCCGGGGAGCTGTTTTTT.

This sequence joins TRBV6-1 and TRBJ1-2; 7 nucleotides line up with TRBD1. CDR1 is MNHNS and CDR2 is SASEGT in the germline V gene. With 1 base clipped from V and 5 bases from J, the junction kept 4 bases outside the gene matches. The CDR3 has 14 amino acids. The CDR3 spells CASSEGRGPYGYTF. DNA for the CDR3: TGTGCCAGCAGTGAAGGGAGGGGGCCTTATGGCTACACCTTC.

The chain couples TRBV2 to TRBJ1-5; no reliable D call. CDR3 length: 16 amino acids. Trimming cost V 0 bases and J 4 bases, with 13 bases left between them. Germline CDR1 is SNHLY and CDR2 is FYNNEI. The CDR3 sequence is CASSEAEGGMNQPQHF. Here the CDR3 DNA reads TGTGCCAGCAGTGAAGCAGAAGGAGGGATGAATCAGCCCCAGCATTTT. The whole variable domain, remainder taken from reference TRBV2 and TRBJ1-5, is EPEVTQTPSHQVTQMGQEVILRCVPISNHLYFYWYRQILGQKVEFLVSFYNNEISEKSEIFDDQFSVERPDGSNFTLKIRSTKLEDSAMYFCASSEAEGGMNQPQHFGDGTRLSIL.

This rearrangement joins TRBV9 to TRBJ2-6; 8 nucleotides align to TRBD2. Germline V CDR1 and CDR2: SGDLS, YYNGEE. With 0 bases clipped from V and 0 bases from J, the junction kept 2 bases outside the gene matches. This CDR3 contains 17 residues. The CDR3 sequence is CASSVGSGISGANVLTF. CDR3 nucleotides: TGTGCCAGCAGCGTAGGTAGCGGGATCTCTGGGGCCAACGTCCTGACTTTC.

This chain joins TRBV2 and TRBJ1-5, with TRBD1 matching 9 bases. The V and J ends lost 5 bases and 4 bases, in that order; junction bases with no gene match: 6. This CDR3 comprises 15 residues. Germline CDR1 SNHLY, CDR2 FYNNEI. The CDR3: CASSRTGTGNQPQHF. DNA for the CDR3: TGTGCCAGCAGTAGAACCGGGACAGGGAATCAGCCCCAGCATTTT.